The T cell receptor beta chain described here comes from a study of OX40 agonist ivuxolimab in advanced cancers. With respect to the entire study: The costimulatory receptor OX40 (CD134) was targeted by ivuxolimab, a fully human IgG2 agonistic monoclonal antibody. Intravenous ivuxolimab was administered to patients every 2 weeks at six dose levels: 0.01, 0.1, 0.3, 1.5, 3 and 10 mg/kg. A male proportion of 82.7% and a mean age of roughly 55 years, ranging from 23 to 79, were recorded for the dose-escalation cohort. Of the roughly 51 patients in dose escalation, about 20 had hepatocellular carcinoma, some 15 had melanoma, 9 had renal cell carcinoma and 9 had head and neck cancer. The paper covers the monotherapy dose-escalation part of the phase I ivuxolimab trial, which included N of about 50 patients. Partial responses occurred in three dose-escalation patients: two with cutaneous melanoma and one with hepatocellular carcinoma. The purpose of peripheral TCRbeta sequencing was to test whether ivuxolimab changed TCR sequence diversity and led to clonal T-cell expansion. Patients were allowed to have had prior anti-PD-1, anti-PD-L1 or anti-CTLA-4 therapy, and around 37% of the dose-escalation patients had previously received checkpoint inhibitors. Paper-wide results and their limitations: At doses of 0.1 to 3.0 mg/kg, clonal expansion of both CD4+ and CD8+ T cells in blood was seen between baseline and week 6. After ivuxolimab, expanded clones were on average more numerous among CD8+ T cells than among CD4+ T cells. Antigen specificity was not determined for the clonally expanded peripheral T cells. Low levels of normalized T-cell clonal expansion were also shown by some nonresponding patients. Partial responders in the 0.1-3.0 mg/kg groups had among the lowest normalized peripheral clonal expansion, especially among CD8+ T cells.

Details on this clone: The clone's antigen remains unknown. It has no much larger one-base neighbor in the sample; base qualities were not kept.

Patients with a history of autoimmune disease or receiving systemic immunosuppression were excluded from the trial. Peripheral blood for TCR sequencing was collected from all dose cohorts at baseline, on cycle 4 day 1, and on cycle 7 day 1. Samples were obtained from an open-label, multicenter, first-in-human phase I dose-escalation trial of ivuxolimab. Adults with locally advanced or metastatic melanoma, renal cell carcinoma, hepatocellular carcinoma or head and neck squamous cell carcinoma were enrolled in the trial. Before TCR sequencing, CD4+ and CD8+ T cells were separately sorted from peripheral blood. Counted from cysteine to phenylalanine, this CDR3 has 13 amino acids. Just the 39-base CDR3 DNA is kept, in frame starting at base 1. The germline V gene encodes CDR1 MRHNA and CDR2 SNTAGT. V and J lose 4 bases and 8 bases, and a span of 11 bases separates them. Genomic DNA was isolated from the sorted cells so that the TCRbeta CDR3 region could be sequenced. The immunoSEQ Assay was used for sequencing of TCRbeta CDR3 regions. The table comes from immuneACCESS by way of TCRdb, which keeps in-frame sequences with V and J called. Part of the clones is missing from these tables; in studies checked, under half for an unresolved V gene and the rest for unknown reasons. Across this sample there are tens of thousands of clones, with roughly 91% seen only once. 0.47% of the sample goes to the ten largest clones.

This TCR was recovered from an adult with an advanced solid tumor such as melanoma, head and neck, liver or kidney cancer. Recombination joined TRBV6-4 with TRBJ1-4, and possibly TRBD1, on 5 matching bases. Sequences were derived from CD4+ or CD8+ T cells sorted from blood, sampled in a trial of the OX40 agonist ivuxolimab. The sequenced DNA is TGTGCCAGCAGTGTCAGGCAGGGAGAAAAACTGTTTTTT. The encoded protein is CASSVRQGEKLFF.